Shown below are 29 T cell receptor beta chains from a single sample sequenced in a study of T-cell reconstitution after alpha-beta-depleted transplantation in children. The authors prepared the TCRbeta library with unique molecular identifiers. MiXCR, applied by TCRdb to the PCR reads, yields one record per CDR3 protein. The table lists about 240,000 distinct CDR3 sequences, more than 20% of them singletons, with over 2.5% in the top ten. The sequencing here drew on PBMCs, taken before TCRalphabeta/CD19-depleted stem cell transplant. The receptors were sampled from a girl aged 2 to 9 with Fanconi anemia, due to receive a stem cell transplant.

A few counts support this clonotype. The rearrangement uses TRBV4-1 and TRBJ2-7, with D tentatively TRBD1 or TRBD2 (6 bases each). The CDR3 totals 18 residues. V was pared by 1 base and J by 3 bases, with 22 bases between. Germline CDR1 reads MGHRA; CDR2 reads YSYEKL. The CDR3 spells CASSQGTGETGFFYEQYF. The DNA of the CDR3 is TGCGCCAGCAGCCAAGGTACGGGGGAGACAGGATTCTTCTACGAGCAGTACTTC.

This clonotype was recorded at least ten times. The chain employs TRBV20-1 and TRBJ2-1; D is undetermined. Per the germline V gene, CDR1 is DFQATT and CDR2 is SNEGSKA (reference sequence). The CDR3 is 15 residues long. V was shortened by 4 bases and J by 4 bases, with 17 bases between the two germline ends. The CDR3 DNA follows: TGCAGTGCTACCCGAGTGTTGCACTATTACAATGAGCAGTTCTTC. This sequence encodes CSATRVLHYYNEQFF.

In this sample, this clonotype turned up once. The chain couples TRBV20-1 to TRBJ2-3, with D possibly TRBD2 on 6 matching bases. Germline lookup yields CDR1 DFQATT and CDR2 SNEGSKA (reference sequence). This CDR3 spans 15 amino acids. The V gene lost 3 bases and the J gene lost 1 base, with 14 bases spanning the gap. The CDR3 nucleotides are TGCAGTGCTAGTCACGGGGGAAAAGGCACAGATACGCAGTATTTT. The encoded protein is CSASHGGKGTDTQYF.

This clonotype came up many times. The V gene is TRBV29-1, the J gene TRBJ2-1, with TRBD2 matching 15 bases. From germline, CDR1 is SQVTM and CDR2 ANQGSEA. The CDR3 sequence is 14 residues long. V dropped 5 bases and J dropped 8; count of bases not matched to a gene: 4. For the CDR3, the DNA is TGCAGCGTTTTGGGACTAGCGGGAGGTCATGAGCAGTTCTTC. Translation: CSVLGLAGGHEQFF.

This clonotype has just a few counts. V is TRBV5-1 and J is TRBJ2-2; 10 bases are shared with TRBD2. With V trimmed by 5 bases and J by 2 bases, 3 bases remained unmatched. CDR3 length: 15 residues. Germline values: CDR1 SGHRS, CDR2 YFSETQ. The CDR3 protein is CASRPSGSNTGELFF. In DNA form, the CDR3 reads TGCGCCAGCAGGCCTAGCGGGAGCAACACCGGGGAGCTGTTTTTT.

This clonotype was observed at least ten times. This chain joins TRBV12-3 or TRBV12-4 and TRBJ1-5, with a tentative D call TRBD1 (6 bases). V lost 5 bases to trimming and J lost 3 bases, with 14 bases between them. CDR3 length: 15 residues. The CDR3 loop is CASSPTGLINQPQHF. The CDR3 region has the DNA TGTGCCAGCAGTCCCACAGGGTTGATCAATCAGCCCCAGCATTTT.

The table lists this clonotype with a few counts. The rearrangement links TRBV15 to TRBJ1-1, with D uncertain. Germline-derived CDR1 and CDR2 are LNHNV and YYDKDF (reference sequence). The CDR3 is 13 amino acids. Trimming shortened V by 0 bases and J by 11 bases, and 13 bases separated the two germline ends. The chain's CDR3 is CATSRDTPSQAFF. The CDR3 bases are TGTGCCACCAGCAGAGATACGCCCAGCCAGGCTTTCTTT. Full variable domain (remainder filled in from reference TRBV15 and TRBJ1-1): DAMVIQNPRYQVTQFGKPVTLSCSQTLNHNVMYWYQQKSSQAPKLLFHYYDKDFNNEADTPDNFQSRRPNTSFCFLDIRSPGLGDTAMYLCATSRDTPSQAFFGQGTRLTVV.

This clonotype was seen many times. The J gene is TRBJ2-5, the V gene TRBV20-1; D gene ambiguous. The CDR3 has 13 residues. Germline V CDR1 and CDR2: DFQATT, SNEGSKA (reference sequence). The V end lost 5 bases, the J end lost 2 bases, and 12 bases lay between the germline ends. The CDR3 sequence is CSARTEKQETQYF. The CDR3 DNA is TGCAGTGCTCGTACTGAGAAACAAGAGACCCAGTACTTC.

Only a few counts were recorded for this clonotype. The chain recombines TRBV7-8 with TRBJ1-2, with D possibly matching TRBD1 (5 bases). The CDR3 length is 14 residues. Germline V CDR1 and CDR2: SGHVS, FQNEAQ. Trimming took off 1 base at V and 5 bases at J, with 11 bases between the two ends. This CDR3 is CASSLELAGYGYTF. The CDR3 DNA reads as TGTGCCAGCAGCTTAGAGTTGGCAGGGTATGGCTACACCTTC.

Ten or more counts support this clonotype. J is TRBJ2-1 and V is TRBV7-9; D unresolved. The CDR3 covers 15 residues. Looked up from germline, CDR1 is SEHNR and CDR2 is FQNEAQ (reference sequence). V lost 5 bases and J lost 4, with 15 bases in between. CDR3 nucleotides: TGTGCCAGCAGCAGCTTCGGAGACCAGTACAATGAGCAGTTCTTC. This translates into CASSSFGDQYNEQFF.

The chain uses TRBV20-1 and TRBJ2-2; 12 positions agree with TRBD2. The CDR3 has 14 amino acids. From germline, CDR1 is DFQATT and CDR2 SNEGSKA (reference sequence). Trimming removed 5 bases from V and 5 bases from J; junction bases left unmatched: 3. Here the CDR3 DNA reads TGCAGTGCTCCTAGCGGGGGGGCGACCGGGGAGCTGTTTTTT. It specifies CSAPSGGATGELFF.

This chain uses TRBV10-3 with TRBJ2-1, with D possibly matching TRBD2 (5 bases). The V end was cut by 8 bases, the J end by 5 bases, with 10 bases between. Germline lookup yields CDR1 ENHRY and CDR2 SYGVKD. The CDR3 contains 12 residues. The CDR3 spells CAIASTNNEQFF. In DNA, the CDR3 is TGTGCCATCGCTAGCACGAACAATGAGCAGTTCTTC.

V gene TRBV6-5 combines with J gene TRBJ2-3, with D possibly TRBD2 on 6 matching bases. The CDR3 loop spans 15 amino acids. With 2 bases removed from V and 1 base from J, the gap between germline ends came to 10 bases. Germline CDR1 reads MNHEY; CDR2 reads SVGAGI. The CDR3 is CASSYGGSGTDTQYF. As DNA, the CDR3 is TGTGCCAGCAGTTACGGAGGGAGTGGCACAGATACGCAGTATTTT.

The V and J genes are TRBV30 and TRBJ2-5, with 9 bases fitting TRBD2. CDR3 length: 13 amino acids. Trimming took 0 bases from V and 5 from J; bases not matched to a gene: 1. Germline loops: CDR1 GTSNPN, CDR2 SVGIG (reference sequence). The CDR3 is CAWSVLAGETQYF. CDR3 in DNA: TGTGCCTGGAGTGTCCTAGCGGGGGAGACCCAGTACTTC.

This chain connects TRBV18 to TRBJ2-1; 8 nucleotides line up with TRBD2. The J segment lost 4 bases and the V segment lost 1 base, leaving 3 bases of the junction unmatched. This CDR3 has 15 amino acids. Germline V gives CDR1 KGHSH, CDR2 LQKENI. This CDR3 is CASSPQSGGYNEQFF. The CDR3 nucleotides read TGTGCCAGCTCACCACAGTCGGGGGGGTACAATGAGCAGTTCTTC. The entire variable domain, with the rest obtained from reference TRBV18 and TRBJ2-1, is as follows: NAGVMQNPRHLVRRRGQEARLRCSPMKGHSHVYWYRQLPEEGLKFMVYLQKENIIDESGMPKERFSAEFPKEGPSILRIQQVVRGDSAAYFCASSPQSGGYNEQFFGPGTRLTVL.

The rearrangement links TRBV20-1 to TRBJ1-2; D is undetermined. This CDR3 contains 15 residues. The V gene lost 1 base and the J gene lost 2 bases, with 14 bases spanning the gap. CDR1 and CDR2 from the germline V gene are DFQATT and SNEGSKA (reference sequence). The CDR3 spells CSARVLLQMNYGYTF. In DNA form, the CDR3 reads TGCAGTGCTAGAGTCTTGTTACAGATGAACTATGGCTACACCTTC.

This clonotype was detected only a few times. The V gene is TRBV25-1, the J gene TRBJ1-3; 7 positions match TRBD1. The V gene's germline CDR1 is MGHDK and CDR2 SYGVNS. The CDR3 is made up of 16 amino acids. After removal of 8 bases from V and 1 base from J, the junction contained 11 bases not matched to a gene. The chain's CDR3 is CASQTGSYSSGNTIYF. CDR3 coding DNA: TGTGCCAGCCAGACAGGGAGCTATTCGTCTGGAAACACCATATATTTT.

The chain is built from TRBV18 and TRBJ2-7; D remains unclear. CDR3 length equals 13 residues. Deletions cut 5 bases from V and 3 bases from J, with 11 bases between. Germline-derived CDR1 and CDR2 are KGHSH and LQKENI. The CDR3 reads CASSDQNHYEQYF. CDR3 in DNA: TGTGCCAGCTCAGATCAGAACCACTACGAGCAGTACTTC.

This clonotype was detected only a few times. The rearrangement joins TRBV27 to TRBJ2-1; D uncertain. The length of the CDR3 is 13 residues. Germline V gene lookup returns CDR1 MNHEY and CDR2 SMNVEV (reference sequence). Trimming took off 4 bases at V and 6 bases at J, with 10 bases between the two ends. The CDR3 loop is CASSSGVSNEQFF. In DNA form, the CDR3 reads TGTGCCAGCAGTTCGGGCGTGTCCAATGAGCAGTTCTTC.

The table lists this clonotype with many counts. This chain links TRBV7-9 with TRBJ2-7, with 12 bases aligning to TRBD2. The germline CDR1 and CDR2 sequences are SEHNR and FQNEAQ (reference sequence). The CDR3 extends over 17 amino acids. V shed 5 bases and J 2 bases; nucleotides not matched to a gene: 10. The CDR3 DNA reads as TGTGCCAGCAGCCACAGTCTAGCGGGAGGGCAGACCTACGAGCAGTACTTC. The encoded protein is CASSHSLAGGQTYEQYF.

This clonotype was seen a handful of times. The chain employs TRBV29-1 and TRBJ2-1, with 10 bases fitting TRBD1. V dropped 4 bases and J dropped 1; count of bases not matched to a gene: 10. CDR1 is SQVTM and CDR2 is ANQGSEA in the germline V gene. This CDR3 has 17 amino acids. CDR3 in amino acids: CSVAGTGAFVSYNEQFF. The CDR3 DNA reads as TGCAGCGTTGCCGGGACAGGGGCGTTTGTATCCTACAATGAGCAGTTCTTC.

V is TRBV6-5 and J is TRBJ2-7, with D perhaps matching TRBD1 (7 bases). Between the trimmed V and J ends, which lost 6 bases and 1 base, there was a span of 13 bases. The CDR3 runs 14 residues. Per the germline V gene, CDR1 is MNHEY and CDR2 is SVGAGI. CDR3 nucleotide sequence: TGTGCCAGCAGCCCCGCAGGGGGGTCCTACGAGCAGTACTTC. Residues: CASSPAGGSYEQYF.

This rearrangement joins TRBV20-1 to TRBJ2-7, with 12 bases identical to TRBD2. Germline V gene lookup returns CDR1 DFQATT and CDR2 SNEGSKA (reference sequence). J was trimmed by 6 bases and V by 6 bases; bases with no gene match: 21. The CDR3 runs 18 residues. The chain's CDR3 is CSAASLAGGSRSGVEQYF. The CDR3 DNA sequence: TGCAGTGCCGCATCCCTAGCGGGAGGGAGTAGATCTGGCGTCGAGCAGTACTTC.

This clonotype was counted at least ten times. The chain's CDR3 is CAISEENRGWETQYF. In nucleotides, the CDR3 is TGTGCCATCAGTGAGGAGAACAGGGGCTGGGAGACCCAGTACTTC. J is TRBJ2-5 and V is TRBV10-3; 7 nucleotides match TRBD1. The CDR3 consists of 15 residues. Germline-derived CDR1 and CDR2 are ENHRY and SYGVKD. The V segment lost 2 bases and the J segment 5 bases; nucleotides outside the gene matches: 8.

This clonotype was observed many times. The J gene is TRBJ2-2, the V gene TRBV4-1, with 7 bases fitting TRBD2. Germline trimming cut 1 base from V and 7 bases from J; bases unmatched to any gene: 6. The CDR3 extends over 15 amino acids. Germline lookup yields CDR1 MGHRA and CDR2 YSYEKL. CDR3 sequence: CASSQVTSLGGELFF. The DNA of the CDR3 is TGCGCCAGCAGCCAAGTGACTAGCCTCGGCGGGGAGCTGTTTTTT.

This rearrangement joins TRBV29-1 to TRBJ1-2, with TRBD1 matching 10 bases. The CDR3 extends over 18 amino acids. From germline, CDR1 is SQVTM and CDR2 ANQGSEA. J lost 8 bases, V lost 6 bases, and 24 bases had no gene match. CDR3 protein: CSVRGLGQGSLPDGGYTF. DNA for the CDR3: TGCAGCGTCAGAGGCCTGGGACAGGGGTCACTCCCTGATGGGGGCTACACCTTC.

The sample holds many counts of this clonotype. V gene TRBV10-3 combines with J gene TRBJ2-6, with 11 bases that match TRBD2. The CDR3 totals 16 residues. Germline V gives CDR1 ENHRY, CDR2 SYGVKD. Trimming cost V 7 bases and J 2 bases; bases outside gene matches: 4. The CDR3 here is CAIKSSGGTGANVLTF. DNA of the CDR3: TGTGCCATCAAATCTAGCGGGGGGACTGGGGCCAACGTCCTGACTTTC.

This clonotype has more than one count but fewer than ten. The rearrangement links TRBV7-9 to TRBJ1-1; 7 bases align to TRBD1. Trimming at V came to 8 bases and at J to 9 bases, leaving 9 bases not matched to a gene. The germline V gene has CDR1 SEHNR and CDR2 FQNEAQ (reference sequence). CDR3 length: 12 residues. This chain's CDR3 is CASAYRGPQAFF. The CDR3 DNA follows: TGTGCCAGCGCCTACAGGGGACCTCAAGCTTTCTTT.

The rearrangement uses TRBV29-1 and TRBJ1-2; no reliable D call. The CDR3 covers 11 residues. Germline V lookup: CDR1 SQVTM, CDR2 ANQGSEA. Trimming left V 5 bases short and J 6 bases short, with 10 bases between. DNA of the CDR3: TGCAGCGTTACCGAAGGGAATGGCTACACCTTC. Encoded protein: CSVTEGNGYTF.